The clone carrying this T cell receptor (beta chain) appeared a few times. The antigen is not known. TCR beta libraries were prepared from cDNA with unique molecular identifiers. TCRdb analysed the PCR reads with MiXCR anew, one entry per CDR3 protein. The sample includes hundreds of thousands of distinct CDR3 sequences, 45% of them seen just once. Germline V gene data show CDR1 as SGHRS and CDR2 as YFSETQ. Deletions cut 0 bases from V and 5 bases from J, with 15 bases between. This CDR3 is built from 16 residues. The sample originates from a study of post-analysis software for immune sequencing data. Study-level findings and limits: About five TRBV segments, including TRBV5-6, TRBV5-1 and TRBV20-1, were more frequent in patients than controls.

The rearrangement uses TRBV5-1 and TRBJ2-1; a possible D gene is TRBD2 (5 bases). The sequence was obtained from a girl aged 5 to 17 with multiple sclerosis. Specimen: blood. CDR3 protein: CASSLGSSRIDNEQFF. DNA of the CDR3: TGCGCCAGCAGCTTGGGGTCTAGCAGGATCGACAATGAGCAGTTCTTC.